These T cell receptor beta chains were read from a single sample in a study of blood T cell repertoires in COVID-19. Profiled with immunoSEQ multiplex PCR; TCRdb holds only in-frame clones, not every one. The sample yields about 300,000 clones, 89% seen once. The sample taken for sequencing was PBMCs or T cells enriched from blood (not recorded which). The receptors here all came from a woman aged 40 to 50 who had recovered from COVID-19. Both conserved end residues are part of each CDR3. Fields, in order: J gene, clone size, V gene, D gene, CDR3 protein, CDR3 DNA. A D gene is named only where the DNA matches it firmly. The listing skips clone size in some rows; elsewhere it reads once, few, many or a size class.

TRBJ2-6	NA	TRBV27	NA	CASRLPPQVTGANVLTF	TGTGCCAGCAGATTACCGCCACAGGTAACTGGGGCCAACGTCCTGACTTTC
TRBJ2-2	NA	TRBV5-1	TRBD2	CASSHRDYTNTGELFF	TGCGCCAGCAGCCACCGGGACTATACAAACACCGGGGAGCTGTTTTTT
TRBJ1-5	NA	TRBV4-2	NA	CASSQDFRYSNQPQHF	TGTGCCAGCAGCCAAGATTTCAGGTATAGCAATCAGCCCCAGCATTTT
TRBJ2-3	NA	TRBV27	TRBD1	CASSLRGQGWVTDTQYF	TGTGCCAGCAGTTTAAGGGGACAGGGATGGGTCACAGATACGCAGTATTTT
TRBJ2-1	NA	TRBV6-4	NA	CASSDTGREQFF	TGTGCCAGCAGTGACACCGGGAGAGAGCAGTTCTTC
TRBJ1-5	NA	TRBV19	NA	CASSMRHGQPQHF	TGTGCCAGTAGTATGCGGCACGGTCAGCCCCAGCATTTT
TRBJ1-2	NA	TRBV29-1	TRBD1	CSAGGDRPYGYTF	TGCAGCGCCGGAGGGGACAGACCCTATGGCTACACCTTC
TRBJ1-5	NA	TRBV5-1	TRBD1	CASSLVPGQGNQPQHF	TGCGCCAGCAGCTTGGTTCCGGGACAGGGCAATCAGCCCCAGCATTTT
TRBJ2-1	NA	TRBV5-4	NA	CASSFMHVADAYNEQFF	TGTGCCAGCAGCTTCATGCATGTAGCGGACGCCTACAATGAGCAGTTCTTC
TRBJ2-2	NA	TRBV5-1	TRBD1	CASSLTPWTGINTGELFF	TGCGCCAGCAGCCTTACCCCCTGGACAGGGATCAACACCGGGGAGCTGTTTTTT
TRBJ1-1	few	TRBV6-5	NA	CASSSRTDLLNTEAFF	TGTGCCAGCAGTTCCCGGACGGACTTATTGAACACTGAAGCTTTCTTT
TRBJ1-3	NA	TRBV28	NA	CASSPAGAPPGNTIYF	TGTGCCAGCAGCCCCGCAGGGGCCCCTCCTGGAAACACCATATATTTT
TRBJ2-7	NA	TRBV27	TRBD2	CASSSSGRGWGEQYF	TGTGCCAGCAGTTCCTCCGGGCGGGGGTGGGGCGAGCAGTACTTC
TRBJ1-2	NA	TRBV27	NA	CASSLGGDYGYTF	TGTGCCAGCAGTCTCGGGGGGGACTATGGCTACACCTTC
TRBJ2-2	NA	TRBV27	NA	CASSFGLSANTGELFF	TGTGCCAGCAGTTTCGGTCTTAGCGCGAACACCGGGGAGCTGTTTTTT
TRBJ1-5	few	TRBV19	NA	CASDKTNSNQPQHF	TGTGCCAGTGACAAGACGAATAGCAATCAGCCCCAGCATTTT
TRBJ1-1	NA	TRBV2	NA	CASSERQRNTEAFF	TGTGCCAGCAGTGAACGACAGAGAAACACTGAAGCTTTCTTT
TRBJ2-7	NA	TRBV12-3/TRBV12-4	NA	CASSLTTAGEQYF	TGTGCCAGCAGTTTAACGACAGCTGGGGAGCAGTACTTC
TRBJ2-7	NA	TRBV6-5	TRBD1	CASRGQSSYEQYF	TGTGCCAGCAGGGGACAGAGCTCCTACGAGCAGTACTTC
TRBJ1-5	few	TRBV19	NA	CASSIGGGSNQPQHF	TGTGCCAGTAGTATAGGGGGAGGGTCCAATCAGCCCCAGCATTTT
TRBJ1-5	NA	TRBV3-1/TRBV3-2	TRBD1	CASSQGQSNQPQHF	TGTGCCAGCAGCCAGGGACAGTCCAATCAGCCCCAGCATTTT
TRBJ1-2	NA	TRBV5-1	NA	CASSTSFEGYTF	TGCGCCAGCAGCACCTCGTTCGAGGGCTACACCTTC
TRBJ2-7	NA	TRBV5-1	TRBD1	CASSLADRDEQYF	TGCGCCAGCAGCTTGGCGGACAGGGACGAGCAGTACTTC
TRBJ1-2	NA	TRBV4-2	TRBD1	CASSQLGQDNYGYTF	TGTGCCAGCAGCCAACTTGGACAGGACAACTATGGCTACACCTTC
TRBJ1-2	NA	TRBV29-1	NA	CSVELPTGDGYTF	TGCAGCGTTGAACTCCCGACAGGAGATGGCTACACCTTC
TRBJ1-2	NA	TRBV7-8	NA	CASSFQTGRTGYTF	TGTGCCAGCAGCTTCCAAACAGGGCGAACTGGCTACACCTTC
TRBJ2-7	NA	TRBV7-2	TRBD2	CASSLALAGVMYEQYF	TGTGCCAGCAGCTTAGCGTTAGCGGGAGTCATGTACGAGCAGTACTTC